The sequence of this T cell receptor beta chain was determined in a study of T cell responses to AZD1222 COVID-19 vaccine. Notes on the study in general: AZD1222 recipients seropositive at baseline numbered only five or six. Repertoire sampling occurred only after the peak T cell response. Most donors were white British and more were female, and clonal diversity was possibly underestimated. Spike-wide coverage was observed for vaccine-associated CD4 TCRs, with dominant responses at 160-218 and 743-854.

Clones were sequenced by immunoSEQ multiplex PCR, and TCRdb holds only the in-frame ones, with some missing. The sample lists around 120,000 clones, approximately 83% seen once, with roughly 3.9% in the top ten. The CDR3 totals 18 residues. Germline V CDR1 and CDR2: MDHEN, SYDVKM. To note about this clone: The antigen remains undetermined. At one boundary the junction diverges from the germline segment, which might be a read error.

The chain has TRBV28 and TRBJ2-5, with TRBD1 identical over 11 bases. The sample was peripheral blood, taken on day 0 of MenACWY control vaccination. This TCR was sampled from an adult in good health. The CDR3 nucleotides read TGTGCCAGCAGCTACCATTCACCCGGGACAGGGGGTCAAGGGACCCAGTACTTC. The encoded protein is CASSYHSPGTGGQGTQYF.